These 27 T cell receptor beta chains came from one sample sequenced in a study of cytomegalovirus exposure and HLA in healthy donors. With 60 Vbeta and 13 Jbeta primers, the PCR was carried out. The table came from immunoSEQ multiplex PCR; TCRdb's copy has only in-frame clones and leaves some out. The sample comprises about 120,000 clones, 81% of which are singletons, and 1.5% to 2% rests with the top ten. Input material: PBMCs. These receptors all stem from a middle-aged man in good health and CMV-seronegative.

The V call is TRBV2, the J call TRBJ1-3; 7 bases fit TRBD1. CDR3 size: 13 residues. Trimming took 6 bases from V and 4 from J; bases not matched to a gene: 3. The germline V gene encodes CDR1 SNHLY and CDR2 FYNNEI. The CDR3: CASSTGAGNTIYF. Here the CDR3 DNA reads TGTGCCAGCAGCACAGGGGCCGGAAACACCATATATTTT. Drawing the rest from reference TRBV2 and TRBJ1-3, the complete variable domain is EPEVTQTPSHQVTQMGQEVILRCVPISNHLYFYWYRQILGQKVEFLVSFYNNEISEKSEIFDDQFSVERPDGSNFTLKIRSTKLEDSAMYFCASSTGAGNTIYFGEGSWLTVV.

This clone was counted a few times. V gene TRBV4-3 combines with J gene TRBJ2-3, with 9 bases lining up with TRBD2. The CDR3 consists of 17 residues. Germline CDR1 is LGHNA and CDR2 is YSLEER. Unmatched junction bases numbered 8, after V lost 0 bases and J lost 4 bases. CDR3 region: CASSQDRAGGPSDTQYF. In DNA, the CDR3 is TGCGCCAGCAGCCAAGATCGGGCGGGAGGGCCTTCAGATACGCAGTATTTT.

The J gene is TRBJ1-1, the V gene TRBV7-9; unclear D gene. Germline assignment: CDR1 SEHNR and CDR2 FQNEAQ (reference sequence). V lost 7 bases to trimming and J lost 0 bases, with 9 bases between them. The CDR3 has 13 amino acids. CDR3 DNA sequence: TGTGCCAGCACCCGACAAATGAACACTGAAGCTTTCTTT. Translating it yields CASTRQMNTEAFF.

The V call is TRBV4-3, the J call TRBJ2-7; D possibly corresponds to TRBD2 (6 bases). V shed 3 bases and J shed 3 bases, with 18 bases lying between them. The CDR3 loop spans 16 amino acids. Germline CDR1 reads LGHNA; CDR2 reads YSLEER. In DNA, the CDR3 is TGCGCCAGCAGCCAGTCCGCGGGATCGCCCCTCTACGAGCAGTACTTC. As protein: CASSQSAGSPLYEQYF.

The genes are TRBV2 and TRBJ2-1; 10 bases match TRBD2. Germline CDR1 is SNHLY and CDR2 is FYNNEI. The length of the CDR3 is 15 residues. With 6 bases clipped from V and 7 bases from J, the junction kept 9 bases outside the gene matches. CDR3 bases: TGTGCCAGCAGGAACAGCGGGGGGGCCGGGAATGAGCAGTTCTTC. This translates into CASRNSGGAGNEQFF.

The gene calls are TRBV27 and TRBJ2-2; D might be TRBD2 (5 bases). The CDR3 runs to 13 residues. The V and J ends lost 2 bases and 6 bases respectively, with 7 bases between them. Per the germline V gene, CDR1 is MNHEY and CDR2 is SMNVEV (reference sequence). CDR3 amino acids: CASSLTRAGELFF. The CDR3 DNA reads as TGTGCCAGCAGTTTAACTAGGGCCGGGGAGCTGTTTTTT.

The CDR3 region is CAWSSKDTQYF. CDR3 DNA: TGTGCCTGGAGCTCTAAAGATACGCAGTATTTT. The chain links TRBV30 to TRBJ2-3; no clear D. Germline values: CDR1 GTSNPN, CDR2 SVGIG (reference sequence). The CDR3 runs 11 residues. Trimming took 3 bases from V and 5 from J, leaving 6 bases between them.

There are a few counts of this clone. The rearrangement uses TRBV4-1 and TRBJ2-2; D might be TRBD2 (5 bases). V lost 4 bases and J 2 bases, leaving 8 bases between the germline ends. CDR1 is MGHRA and CDR2 is YSYEKL in the germline V gene. The CDR3 is 14 residues long. CDR3 in amino acids: CASSPPSNTGELFF. Here the CDR3 DNA reads TGCGCCAGCAGCCCCCCTAGCAACACCGGGGAGCTGTTTTTT.

The rearrangement joins TRBV28 to TRBJ2-7; D is possibly TRBD1 (5 bases). Germline CDR1 is MDHEN and CDR2 is SYDVKM. CDR3 size: 16 residues. V was clipped by 4 bases and J by 6 bases, with 22 bases between them. The CDR3: CASSSPGRNQGSEQYF. CDR3 DNA sequence: TGTGCCAGCAGTTCCCCTGGGCGAAACCAGGGCTCCGAGCAGTACTTC. Drawing the rest from reference TRBV28 and TRBJ2-7, the complete variable domain is DVKVTQSSRYLVKRTGEKVFLECVQDMDHENMFWYRQDPGLGLRLIYFSYDVKMKEKGDIPEGYSVSREKKERFSLILESASTNQTSMYLCASSSPGRNQGSEQYFGPGTRLTVT.

This CDR3 reads CASSLYLEMNTEAFF. The CDR3 DNA follows: TGTGCCAGCAGTTTATATCTGGAGATGAACACTGAAGCTTTCTTT. The rearrangement uses TRBV28 and TRBJ1-1; D call uncertain. V was shortened by 1 base and J by 0 bases, with 9 bases between the two germline ends. CDR1 is MDHEN, CDR2 SYDVKM, per germline. This CDR3 spans 15 amino acids.

This chain links TRBV15 with TRBJ2-5, with TRBD2 matching over 7 bases. CDR3 length equals 14 residues. V was clipped by 2 bases and J by 0 bases; unmatched bases: 0. Germline V gene data show CDR1 as LNHNV and CDR2 as YYDKDF (reference sequence). The CDR3 region has the DNA TGTGCCACCAGCAGACGGGGGGACCAAGAGACCCAGTACTTC. Its protein is CATSRRGDQETQYF. The variable domain in full, completed from reference TRBV15 and TRBJ2-5, reads DAMVIQNPRYQVTQFGKPVTLSCSQTLNHNVMYWYQQKSSQAPKLLFHYYDKDFNNEADTPDNFQSRRPNTSFCFLDIRSPGLGDTAMYLCATSRRGDQETQYFGPGTRLLVL.

The genes are TRBV7-9 and TRBJ2-2; 8 nucleotides match TRBD1. CDR1 is SEHNR and CDR2 is FQNEAQ in the germline V gene (reference sequence). The CDR3 has 14 amino acids. With 4 bases clipped from V and 3 bases from J, the junction kept 1 base outside the gene matches. In DNA, the CDR3 is TGTGCCAGCAGCTCGGACAGGGACACCGGGGAGCTGTTTTTT. This codes for CASSSDRDTGELFF.

The chain uses TRBV18 and TRBJ2-7; a possible D gene is TRBD1 (6 bases). V lost 8 bases and J lost 6, with 17 bases in between. The CDR3 has 13 amino acids. Germline V gene data show CDR1 as KGHSH and CDR2 as LQKENI. CDR3 region: CASAQGQPGEQYF. The CDR3 nucleotides read TGTGCCAGCGCCCAAGGACAGCCTGGCGAGCAGTACTTC.

This clone was seen a handful of times. The rearrangement joins TRBV6-5 to TRBJ2-7; D call uncertain. The CDR3 length is 16 residues. Germline lookup yields CDR1 MNHEY and CDR2 SVGAGI. V shed 0 bases and J shed 0 bases, with 12 bases lying between them. The CDR3: CASSYSAIRSSYEQYF. In DNA form, the CDR3 reads TGTGCCAGCAGTTACTCTGCTATCCGAAGCTCCTACGAGCAGTACTTC.

This clone was seen a few times. This sequence joins TRBV5-6 and TRBJ1-1; tentative D call: TRBD1 (5 bases). CDR1 and CDR2 from the germline V gene are SGHDT and YYEEEE. V shed 5 bases and J shed 3 bases, with 20 bases lying between them. The CDR3 consists of 16 residues. Written as DNA, the CDR3 is TGTGCCAGCAGAGAACAAGGGGCCTGGAGGGACACTGAAGCTTTCTTT. Protein sequence: CASREQGAWRDTEAFF.

The chain recombines TRBV28 with TRBJ2-7; 8 bases agree with TRBD1. The germline V gene has CDR1 MDHEN and CDR2 SYDVKM. Germline trimming cut 9 bases from V and 3 bases from J; bases unmatched to any gene: 1. The CDR3 runs 11 residues. The CDR3 sequence: CASGQGYEQYF. DNA for the CDR3: TGTGCCAGTGGACAGGGCTACGAGCAGTACTTC.

This clone has a handful of counts. V is TRBV28 and J is TRBJ2-3; 7 positions agree with TRBD1. Losses at the gene ends were 5 bases for V and 0 bases for J; bases not matched to a gene: 5. This CDR3 has 15 amino acids. The V gene's germline CDR1 is MDHEN and CDR2 SYDVKM. In DNA, the CDR3 is TGTGCCAGCAGTACCGGGACAGTGAGCACAGATACGCAGTATTTT. This gives the protein CASSTGTVSTDTQYF. The full variable domain, in which reference TRBV28 and TRBJ2-3 provide the parts outside the CDR3, is DVKVTQSSRYLVKRTGEKVFLECVQDMDHENMFWYRQDPGLGLRLIYFSYDVKMKEKGDIPEGYSVSREKKERFSLILESASTNQTSMYLCASSTGTVSTDTQYFGPGTRLTVL.

V is TRBV6-5 and J is TRBJ1-6, with unresolved D. Germline V gene sequence: CDR1 MNHEY, CDR2 SVGAGI. The CDR3 has 14 residues. V shed 7 bases and J shed 0 bases, with 7 bases lying between them. The CDR3 protein is CASTTLSYNSPLHF. The CDR3 DNA follows: TGTGCCAGCACGACTCTCTCCTATAATTCACCCCTCCACTTT.

A single count supports this clone. The same CDR3 is also encoded by other DNA sequences in this sample. The chain links TRBV4-3 to TRBJ2-7; TRBD2 might be the D (5 bases). Germline loops: CDR1 LGHNA, CDR2 YSLEER. The CDR3 totals 13 residues. V lost 0 bases to trimming and J lost 4 bases, with 7 bases between them. The CDR3 sequence is CASSQDSGYEQYF. DNA of the CDR3: TGCGCCAGCAGCCAAGATTCGGGGTACGAGCAGTACTTC.

This chain uses TRBV9 with TRBJ2-1, with 10 nucleotides matching TRBD1. V lost 0 bases to trimming and J lost 8 bases; unmatched junction nucleotides: 11. CDR3 length: 17 amino acids. Per the germline V gene, CDR1 is SGDLS and CDR2 is YYNGEE. CDR3 DNA sequence: TGTGCCAGCAGCGTAGCTCAACCCGGGACAGGGGTTGATGAGCAGTTCTTC. It codes for CASSVAQPGTGVDEQFF.

This rearrangement joins TRBV5-1 to TRBJ2-1, with 10 nucleotides matching TRBD2. J lost 6 bases, V lost 4 bases, and 10 bases had no gene match. The germline V gene encodes CDR1 SGHRS and CDR2 YFSETQ. The CDR3 contains 16 residues. For the CDR3, the DNA is TGCGCCAGCAGCCCCCTGGGGCTAGCGGGAGTCAATGAGCAGTTCTTC. It is translated as CASSPLGLAGVNEQFF.

The V gene is TRBV25-1, the J gene TRBJ2-1, with 7 nucleotides matching TRBD2. The V and J ends lost 6 bases and 5 bases, in that order; junction bases with no gene match: 4. This CDR3 is built from 13 residues. CDR1 is MGHDK, CDR2 SYGVNS, per germline. The CDR3 DNA sequence: TGTGCCAGCAGCGGACTAGTCAACAATGAGCAGTTCTTC. It encodes CASSGLVNNEQFF.

The table lists this clone with a few counts. The chain couples TRBV2 to TRBJ2-1; the match to TRBD2 covers 11 bases. This CDR3 is 14 amino acids long. The J segment lost 8 bases and the V segment lost 8 bases, leaving 8 bases of the junction unmatched. Germline V gene lookup returns CDR1 SNHLY and CDR2 FYNNEI. The CDR3 sequence is CASPLAGGRYEQFF. The CDR3 nucleotides are TGTGCCAGCCCATTAGCGGGGGGGCGCTATGAGCAGTTCTTC.

The chain employs TRBV7-2 and TRBJ2-1; 8 bases align to TRBD2. This CDR3 has 15 amino acids. The J segment lost 5 bases and the V segment lost 3 bases, leaving 6 bases of the junction unmatched. CDR1 SGHTA and CDR2 FQGNSA come from the germline V gene. CDR3 protein: CASSFSGTSNNEQFF. The DNA for the CDR3 is TGTGCCAGCAGCTTTTCAGGGACTAGTAACAATGAGCAGTTCTTC.

This rearrangement joins TRBV11-2 to TRBJ1-2; 9 nucleotides align to TRBD1. The V segment lost 4 bases and the J segment 8 bases; nucleotides outside the gene matches: 5. This CDR3 region has 13 residues. The V gene's germline CDR1 is SGHAT and CDR2 FQNNGV. CDR3 sequence (DNA): TGTGCCAGCAGCTCCAGGACAGGGGAAGGCTACACCTTC. Protein: CASSSRTGEGYTF.

This clone was found a few times. The V call is TRBV2, the J call TRBJ1-3; 9 bases agree with TRBD1. Germline V lookup: CDR1 SNHLY, CDR2 FYNNEI. V gave up 3 bases and J gave up 0 bases; unmatched junction bases: 6. The CDR3 length is 17 residues. CDR3 protein: CASSDGQGFSSGNTIYF. The CDR3 DNA follows: TGTGCCAGCAGTGACGGACAGGGGTTTAGCTCTGGAAACACCATATATTTT.

This chain connects TRBV15 to TRBJ2-5; 11 positions agree with TRBD1. The J call is doubtful: the DNA matches TRBJ2-7 better. The germline V gene has CDR1 LNHNV and CDR2 YYDKDF (reference sequence). The CDR3 has 15 residues. The CDR3 loop is CATSRSGTGGNEQYF. The DNA of the CDR3 is TGTGCCACCAGCAGATCCGGGACAGGGGGTAACGAGCAGTACTTC.